This TCR beta chain was obtained from a study of blood T cell repertoires in COVID-19. Study details: T cells, B-cell-depleted T cells, or PBMCs provided the cDNA or gDNA that served as material.

Per the authors' pipeline: From reference gene primer amplification, estimates of nucleated cell counts were derived. Repertoires were generated with immunoSEQ multiplex PCR, while TCRdb's copy carries only in-frame clones and drops some. The DNA was the basis for D and trimming; V, J and clone size are from that table. The sample contains 130,000 to 150,000 clones, 80% of which appear only once. J gave up 3 bases and V 10 bases, and 9 bases lay outside the gene matches. The length of the CDR3 is 14 residues. Germline-derived CDR1 and CDR2 are LNHDA and SQIVND (reference sequence). This clone occurred a few times.

The chain recombines TRBV19 with TRBJ2-7; 10 bases agree with TRBD1. The TCR sequence derives from a man in his sixties or seventies who had recovered from COVID-19. The sample was peripheral blood. In DNA, the CDR3 is TGTGCCACAGCTCTGGGACAGGGGAACTACGAGCAGTACTTC. This translates into CATALGQGNYEQYF.